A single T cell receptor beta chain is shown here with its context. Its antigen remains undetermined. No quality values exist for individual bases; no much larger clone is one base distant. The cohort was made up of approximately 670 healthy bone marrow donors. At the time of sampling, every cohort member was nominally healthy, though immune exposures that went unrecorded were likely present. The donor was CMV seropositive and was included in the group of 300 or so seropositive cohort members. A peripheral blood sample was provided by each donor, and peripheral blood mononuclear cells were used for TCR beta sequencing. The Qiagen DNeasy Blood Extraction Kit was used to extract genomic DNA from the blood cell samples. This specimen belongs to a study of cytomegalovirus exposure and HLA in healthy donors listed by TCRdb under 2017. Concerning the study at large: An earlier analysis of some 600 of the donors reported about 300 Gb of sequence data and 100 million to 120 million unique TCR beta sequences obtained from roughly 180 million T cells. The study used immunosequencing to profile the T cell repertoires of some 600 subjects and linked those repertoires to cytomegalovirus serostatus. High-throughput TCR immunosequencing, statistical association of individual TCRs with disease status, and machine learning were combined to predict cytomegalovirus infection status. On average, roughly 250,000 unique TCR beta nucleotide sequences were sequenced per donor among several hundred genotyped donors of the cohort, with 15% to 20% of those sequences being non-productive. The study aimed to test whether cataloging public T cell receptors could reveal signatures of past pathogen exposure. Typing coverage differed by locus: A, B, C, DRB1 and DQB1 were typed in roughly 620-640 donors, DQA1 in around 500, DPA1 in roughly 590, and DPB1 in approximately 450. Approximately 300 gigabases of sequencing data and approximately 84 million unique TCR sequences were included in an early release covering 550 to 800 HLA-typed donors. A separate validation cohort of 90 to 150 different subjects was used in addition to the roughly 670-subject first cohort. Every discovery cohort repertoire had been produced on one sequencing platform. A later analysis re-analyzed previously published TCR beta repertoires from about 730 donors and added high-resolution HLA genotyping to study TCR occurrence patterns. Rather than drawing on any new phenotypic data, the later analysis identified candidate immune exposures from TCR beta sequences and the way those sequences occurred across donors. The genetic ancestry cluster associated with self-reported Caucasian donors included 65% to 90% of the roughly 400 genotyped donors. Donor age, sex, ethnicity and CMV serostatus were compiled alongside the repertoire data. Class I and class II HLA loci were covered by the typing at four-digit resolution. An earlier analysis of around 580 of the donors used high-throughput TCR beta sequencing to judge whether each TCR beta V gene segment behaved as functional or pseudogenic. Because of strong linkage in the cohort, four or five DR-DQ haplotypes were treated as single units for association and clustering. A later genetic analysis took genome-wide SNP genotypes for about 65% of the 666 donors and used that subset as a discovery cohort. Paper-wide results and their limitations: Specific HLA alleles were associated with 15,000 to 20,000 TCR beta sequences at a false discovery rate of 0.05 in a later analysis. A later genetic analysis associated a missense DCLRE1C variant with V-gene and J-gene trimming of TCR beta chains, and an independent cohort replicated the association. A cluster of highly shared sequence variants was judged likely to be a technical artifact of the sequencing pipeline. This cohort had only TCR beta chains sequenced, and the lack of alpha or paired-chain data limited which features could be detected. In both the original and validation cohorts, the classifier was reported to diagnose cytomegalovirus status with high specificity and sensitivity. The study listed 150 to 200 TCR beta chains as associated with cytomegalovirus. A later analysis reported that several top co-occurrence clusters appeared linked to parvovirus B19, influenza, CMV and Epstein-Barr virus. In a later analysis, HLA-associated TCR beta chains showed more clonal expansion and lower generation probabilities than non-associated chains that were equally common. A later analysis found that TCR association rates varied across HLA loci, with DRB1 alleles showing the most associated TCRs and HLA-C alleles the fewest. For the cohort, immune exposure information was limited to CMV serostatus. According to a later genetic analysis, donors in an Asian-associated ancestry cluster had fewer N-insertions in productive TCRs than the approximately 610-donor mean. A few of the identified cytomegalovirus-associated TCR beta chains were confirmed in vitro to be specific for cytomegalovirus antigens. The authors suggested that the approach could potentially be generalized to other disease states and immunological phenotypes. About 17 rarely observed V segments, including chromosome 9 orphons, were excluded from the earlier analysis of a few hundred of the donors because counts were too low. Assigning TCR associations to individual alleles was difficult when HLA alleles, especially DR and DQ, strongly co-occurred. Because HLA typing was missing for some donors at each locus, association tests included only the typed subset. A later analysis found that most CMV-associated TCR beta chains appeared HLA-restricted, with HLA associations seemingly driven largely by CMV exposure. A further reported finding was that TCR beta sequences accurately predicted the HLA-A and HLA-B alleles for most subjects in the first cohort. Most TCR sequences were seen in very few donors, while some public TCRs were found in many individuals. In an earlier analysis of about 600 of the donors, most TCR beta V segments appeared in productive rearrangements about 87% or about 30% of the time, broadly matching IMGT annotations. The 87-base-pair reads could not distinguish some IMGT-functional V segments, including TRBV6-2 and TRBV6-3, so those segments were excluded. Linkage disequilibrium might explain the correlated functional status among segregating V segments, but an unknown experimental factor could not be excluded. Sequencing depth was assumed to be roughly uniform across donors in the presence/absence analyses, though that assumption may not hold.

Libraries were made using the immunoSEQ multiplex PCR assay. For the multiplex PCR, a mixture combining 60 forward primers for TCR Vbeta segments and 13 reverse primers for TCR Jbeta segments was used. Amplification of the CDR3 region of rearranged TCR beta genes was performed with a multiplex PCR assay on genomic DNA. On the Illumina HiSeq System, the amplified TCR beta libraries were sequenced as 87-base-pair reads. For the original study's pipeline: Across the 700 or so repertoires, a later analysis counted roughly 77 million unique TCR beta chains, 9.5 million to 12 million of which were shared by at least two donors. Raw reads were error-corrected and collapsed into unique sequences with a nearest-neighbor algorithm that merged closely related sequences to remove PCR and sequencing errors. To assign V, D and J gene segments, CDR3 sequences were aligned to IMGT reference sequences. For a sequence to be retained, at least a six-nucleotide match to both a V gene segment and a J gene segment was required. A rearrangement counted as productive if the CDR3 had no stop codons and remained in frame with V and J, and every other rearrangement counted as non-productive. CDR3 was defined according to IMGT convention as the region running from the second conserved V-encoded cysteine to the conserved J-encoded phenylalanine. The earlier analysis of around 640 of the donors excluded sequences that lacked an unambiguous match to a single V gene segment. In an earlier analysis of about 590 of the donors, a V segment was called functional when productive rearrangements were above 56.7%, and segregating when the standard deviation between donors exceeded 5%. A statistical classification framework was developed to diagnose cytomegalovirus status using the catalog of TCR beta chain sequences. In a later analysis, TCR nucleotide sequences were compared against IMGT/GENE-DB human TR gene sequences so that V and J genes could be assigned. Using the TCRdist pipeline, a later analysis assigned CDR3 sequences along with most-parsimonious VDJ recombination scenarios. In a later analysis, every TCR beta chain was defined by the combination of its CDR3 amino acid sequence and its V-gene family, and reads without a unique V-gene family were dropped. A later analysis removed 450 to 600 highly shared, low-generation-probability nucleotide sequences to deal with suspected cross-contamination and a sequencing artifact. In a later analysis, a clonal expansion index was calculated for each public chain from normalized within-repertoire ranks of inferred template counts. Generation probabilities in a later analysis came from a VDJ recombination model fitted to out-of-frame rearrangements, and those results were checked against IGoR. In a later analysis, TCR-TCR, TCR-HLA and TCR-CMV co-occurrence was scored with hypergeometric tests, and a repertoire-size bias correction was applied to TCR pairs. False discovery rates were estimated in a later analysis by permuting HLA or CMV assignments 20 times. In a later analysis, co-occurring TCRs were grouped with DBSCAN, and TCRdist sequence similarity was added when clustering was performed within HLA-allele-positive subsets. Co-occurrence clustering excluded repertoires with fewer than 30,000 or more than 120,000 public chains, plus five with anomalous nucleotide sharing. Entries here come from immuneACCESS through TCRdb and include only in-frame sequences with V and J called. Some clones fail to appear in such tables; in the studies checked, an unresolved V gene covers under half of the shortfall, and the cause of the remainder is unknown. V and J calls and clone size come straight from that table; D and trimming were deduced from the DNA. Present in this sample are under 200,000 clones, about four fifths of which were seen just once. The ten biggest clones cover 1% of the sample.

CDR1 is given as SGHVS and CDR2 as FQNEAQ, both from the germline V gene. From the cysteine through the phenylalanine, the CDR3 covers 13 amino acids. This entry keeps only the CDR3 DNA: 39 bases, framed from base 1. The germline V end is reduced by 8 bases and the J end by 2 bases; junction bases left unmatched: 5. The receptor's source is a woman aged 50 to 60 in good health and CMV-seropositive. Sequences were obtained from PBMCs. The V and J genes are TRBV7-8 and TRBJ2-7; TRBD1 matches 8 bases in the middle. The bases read TGTGCCAGCGCTTGGGACAGGACCTACGAGCAGTACTTC. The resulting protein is CASAWDRTYEQYF. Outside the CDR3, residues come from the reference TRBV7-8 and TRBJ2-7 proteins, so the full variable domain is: GAGVSQSPRYKVAKRGQDVALRCDPISGHVSLFWYQQALGQGPEFLTYFQNEAQLDKSGLPSDRFFAERPEGSVSTLKIQRTQQEDSAVYLCASAWDRTYEQYFGPGTRLTVT.